The 24 T cell receptor beta chains listed next were all sequenced from one sample in a study of control samples from healthy donors and cancer patients. Here immunoSEQ multiplex PCR was the method, and the copy in TCRdb shows in-frame clones only, minus some. The sample lists fewer than 120,000 clones, roughly 90% seen once, with 3.5% to 4% in the top ten. Sequencing used PBMCs. Source of these receptors: a woman aged 60 to 75 with lung cancer.

This clone was counted a few times. This sequence joins TRBV2 and TRBJ1-1; D gene unclear. The V gene lost 2 bases and the J gene lost 3 bases, with 1 base spanning the gap. CDR1 SNHLY and CDR2 FYNNEI come from the germline V gene. The CDR3 totals 11 residues. The CDR3 loop reads CASSEYTEAFF. In DNA, the CDR3 is TGTGCCAGCAGTGAATACACTGAAGCTTTCTTT.

The chain recombines TRBV7-2 with TRBJ1-1; 10 bases fit TRBD1. The trim removed 3 bases at V and 4 bases at J, leaving 2 bases unmatched. Germline V lookup: CDR1 SGHTA, CDR2 FQGNSA. This CDR3 spans 14 amino acids. This CDR3 is CASSLWTGGTEAFF. In DNA form, the CDR3 reads TGTGCCAGCAGCTTGTGGACAGGGGGCACTGAAGCTTTCTTT.

The chain joins TRBV2 to TRBJ1-5; 7 bases line up with TRBD1. Germline V gene lookup returns CDR1 SNHLY and CDR2 FYNNEI. With 3 bases clipped from V and 1 base from J, the junction kept 9 bases outside the gene matches. The CDR3 sequence is 17 residues long. CDR3: CASSDEQGEGSNQPQHF. CDR3 bases: TGTGCCAGCAGTGACGAGCAGGGGGAGGGGAGCAATCAGCCCCAGCATTTT. Drawing the rest from reference TRBV2 and TRBJ1-5, the complete variable domain is EPEVTQTPSHQVTQMGQEVILRCVPISNHLYFYWYRQILGQKVEFLVSFYNNEISEKSEIFDDQFSVERPDGSNFTLKIRSTKLEDSAMYFCASSDEQGEGSNQPQHFGDGTRLSIL.

This clone was observed once. The rearrangement uses TRBV27 and TRBJ1-1; D gene uncertain. V lost 7 bases to trimming and J lost 5 bases, with 11 bases between them. The CDR3 runs 12 residues. The V gene's germline CDR1 is MNHEY and CDR2 SMNVEV (reference sequence). This CDR3 is CASMTIGTEAFF. The CDR3 nucleotides read TGTGCCAGCATGACGATTGGGACTGAAGCTTTCTTT.

The rearrangement uses TRBV7-2 and TRBJ2-5; the D gene is possibly TRBD1 (6 bases). The V end lost 2 bases, the J end lost 1 base, and 14 bases lay between the germline ends. CDR1 is SGHTA, CDR2 FQGNSA, per germline. The CDR3 runs to 16 residues. The chain's CDR3 is CASSLYRTDPQETQYF. The CDR3 region has the DNA TGTGCCAGCAGCTTATATCGGACAGATCCCCAAGAGACCCAGTACTTC.

The rearrangement links TRBV5-1 to TRBJ2-2; TRBD1 matches at 9 bases. Germline CDR1 reads SGHRS; CDR2 reads YFSETQ. J gave up 4 bases and V 2 bases, and 9 bases lay outside the gene matches. The CDR3 spans 17 residues. This CDR3 reads CASSLNSPGQGTGELFF. CDR3 in DNA: TGCGCCAGCAGCTTAAATTCTCCGGGACAGGGCACCGGGGAGCTGTTTTTT.

Judged by abundance, this clone is medium-sized (0.01 to 0.1%). The chain has TRBV7-2 and TRBJ1-2, with a tentative D call TRBD1 (6 bases). The CDR3 has 14 residues. V lost 1 base, J lost 7 bases, and 13 bases lay in between. Germline assignment: CDR1 SGHTA and CDR2 FQGNSA. CDR3 DNA sequence: TGTGCCAGCAGCTTAGAGGGGGGGAGGACTGGCTACACCTTC. Translation gives CASSLEGGRTGYTF.

The chain combines TRBV9 with TRBJ1-1; no definite D call. Trimming shortened V by 0 bases and J by 1 base, and 10 bases separated the two germline ends. This CDR3 has 15 amino acids. CDR1 SGDLS and CDR2 YYNGEE come from the germline V gene. The DNA for the CDR3 is TGTGCCAGCAGCGTAGCGGCAGAGAAGAACACTGAAGCTTTCTTT. It translates to CASSVAAEKNTEAFF.

The genes are TRBV12-5 and TRBJ1-2, with D unclear. There are 13 residues in the CDR3. V lost 1 base, J lost 7 bases, and 10 bases lay in between. CDR1 and CDR2 from the germline V gene are LGHNT and FRNRAP. CDR3: CASGLAESGGYTF. In DNA form, the CDR3 reads TGTGCTAGTGGTTTGGCGGAGTCCGGTGGCTACACCTTC.

V gene TRBV5-4 combines with J gene TRBJ2-2; TRBD1 is a possible D gene (6 bases). The CDR3 sequence is 14 residues long. Germline-derived CDR1 and CDR2 are SGHNT and YYREEE (reference sequence). V was trimmed by 4 bases and J by 6 bases, leaving 13 bases between them. The CDR3 bases are TGTGCCAGCAGCCATCCCACAGGGCCCGGGGAGCTGTTTTTT. The encoded protein is CASSHPTGPGELFF.

The CDR3 bases are TGCAGCGCGGTTGTGTTAGGGACTAATGAAAAACTGTTTTTT. Amino acids: CSAVVLGTNEKLFF. The V gene is TRBV29-1, the J gene TRBJ1-4; D not certain. Per the germline V gene, CDR1 is SQVTM and CDR2 is ANQGSEA. V was shortened by 7 bases and J by 2 bases, with 14 bases between the two germline ends. The CDR3 has 14 residues.

This chain connects TRBV7-3 to TRBJ2-2, with 7 bases that match TRBD2. With V trimmed by 5 bases and J by 7 bases, 10 bases remained unmatched. CDR3 length equals 15 residues. Germline lookup yields CDR1 SGHTA and CDR2 FQGTGA. The DNA for the CDR3 is TGTGCCAGCAGCCCCCCGGGACTAAGTAACGGGGAGCTGTTTTTT. Translating it yields CASSPPGLSNGELFF.

The V and J genes are TRBV18 and TRBJ1-5; D uncertain. The germline V and J ends were trimmed by 2 bases and 1 base, with 9 bases remaining between them. The CDR3 runs to 15 residues. The V gene's germline CDR1 is KGHSH and CDR2 LQKENI. In DNA, the CDR3 is TGTGCCAGCTCACCAGGTGGAGTAAGCAATCAGCCCCAGCATTTT. This sequence encodes CASSPGGVSNQPQHF.

This clone has only a few counts. V and J are TRBV6-6 and TRBJ1-5; TRBD1 is a possible D gene (5 bases). The CDR3 sequence is 14 residues long. CDR1 and CDR2 (germline): MNHNY, SVGAGI (reference sequence). V was clipped by 6 bases and J by 0 bases, with 9 bases between them. The CDR3 coding sequence is TGTGCCAGCAGCCCGGGGGGTAGCAATCAGCCCCAGCATTTT. Translation: CASSPGGSNQPQHF.

V usage is TRBV7-2 and J usage is TRBJ1-1; unclear D gene. The length of the CDR3 is 12 residues. The V gene's germline CDR1 is SGHTA and CDR2 FQGNSA. V was clipped by 2 bases and J by 10 bases, with 11 bases between them. The CDR3 loop is CASSLQPGAAFF. The DNA of the CDR3 is TGTGCCAGCAGCTTACAACCCGGAGCAGCTTTCTTT. The full variable domain, rest sourced from reference TRBV7-2 and TRBJ1-1, is GAGVSQSPSNKVTEKGKDVELRCDPISGHTALYWYRQSLGQGLEFLIYFQGNSAPDKSGLPSDRFSAERTGGSVSTLTIQRTQQEDSAVYLCASSLQPGAAFFGQGTRLTVV.

This chain links TRBV15 with TRBJ1-5, with D possibly being TRBD1 (5 bases). V shed 5 bases and J shed 5 bases, with 10 bases lying between them. Germline loops: CDR1 LNHNV, CDR2 YYDKDF (reference sequence). The CDR3 extends over 13 amino acids. CDR3 protein: CATSHIRDQPQHF. CDR3 DNA sequence: TGTGCCACCAGCCATATCAGGGATCAGCCCCAGCATTTT.

In this sample, this clone turned up once. This chain links TRBV6-2 or TRBV6-3 with TRBJ2-2; TRBD2 matches at 11 bases. The CDR3 runs 17 residues. CDR1 MNHEY and CDR2 SVGEGT come from the germline V gene. J was trimmed by 3 bases and V by 6 bases; bases with no gene match: 9. The CDR3 reads CASSQIAGGPDTGELFF. For the CDR3, the DNA is TGTGCCAGCAGCCAGATAGCGGGGGGGCCAGACACCGGGGAGCTGTTTTTT.

The J gene is TRBJ1-2, the V gene TRBV5-5; no clear D gene. The V and J ends lost 4 bases and 0 bases respectively, with 13 bases between them. CDR3 size: 15 residues. Germline V gene sequence: CDR1 SGHKS, CDR2 YYEKEE (reference sequence). The DNA for the CDR3 is TGTGCCAGCAGCCCGCAACCAGAAGCTAACTATGGCTACACCTTC. Its translation: CASSPQPEANYGYTF.

V gene TRBV24-1 combines with J gene TRBJ2-7; D unresolved. V lost 0 bases and J 5 bases, leaving 4 bases between the germline ends. CDR1 is KGHDR, CDR2 SFDVKD, per germline. The CDR3 is 12 residues long. The CDR3 reads CATSDLQNEQYF. The CDR3 DNA follows: TGTGCCACCAGTGATTTGCAGAACGAGCAGTACTTC.

This clone has a single count. The genes are TRBV30 and TRBJ2-2; TRBD2 is a possible D gene (5 bases). The ends were cut back, 4 bases at V and 0 bases at J, with 12 bases in the middle. The CDR3 has 15 amino acids. Germline V CDR1 and CDR2: GTSNPN, SVGIG (reference sequence). CDR3 sequence reads: CAWIGGPANTGELFF. CDR3 DNA: TGTGCCTGGATTGGCGGGCCGGCGAACACCGGGGAGCTGTTTTTT.

For this clone: The identical CDR3 is also encoded by other nucleotide sequences in the sample. The chain recombines TRBV6-5 with TRBJ1-1; D might be TRBD1 (5 bases). Germline CDR1 is MNHEY and CDR2 is SVGAGI. V lost 5 bases and J 7 bases, leaving 17 bases between the germline ends. The CDR3 contains 14 residues. Here the CDR3 reads CASSPGLQLDEAFF. Here the CDR3 DNA reads TGTGCCAGCAGTCCGGGACTTCAACTGGATGAAGCTTTCTTT.

Details on this clone: The same CDR3 can be traced to other DNA sequences in this sample. This chain joins TRBV30 and TRBJ1-5; the D gene is possibly TRBD1 (6 bases). This CDR3 comprises 13 residues. CDR1 is GTSNPN, CDR2 SVGIG, per germline (reference sequence). Trimming pared 0 bases from V and 5 bases from J, leaving 8 bases between. The CDR3 region has the DNA TGTGCCTGGAGTGTATCAGGGGATCAGCCCCAGCATTTT. It codes for CAWSVSGDQPQHF.

The genes are TRBV6-2 or TRBV6-3 and TRBJ1-1; D call uncertain. V was clipped by 3 bases and J by 1 base, with 6 bases between them. The V gene's germline CDR1 is MNHEY and CDR2 SVGEGT. This CDR3 region has 13 residues. The DNA for the CDR3 is TGTGCCAGCAGTTATACAGCGAACACTGAAGCTTTCTTT. The encoded protein is CASSYTANTEAFF.

V gene TRBV5-5 combines with J gene TRBJ2-1, with 7 bases identical to TRBD2. V lost 5 bases to trimming and J lost 7 bases; unmatched junction nucleotides: 12. This CDR3 is built from 15 residues. CDR1 and CDR2 (germline): SGHKS, YYEKEE (reference sequence). CDR3 nucleotide sequence: TGTGCCAGCAGTCCAGAACCCGGGGGGTGGAATGAGCAGTTCTTC. Its protein product is CASSPEPGGWNEQFF.